Here is one T cell receptor (beta chain) with its context. Its antigen has not been determined. The sample holds no much larger clone one base away, and base qualities are not on file. The CDR3 regions of human TCRbeta chains were analyzed by immunosequencing. The study's own analysis went as follows. TCRs in the repertoires were matched against a reference library of SARS-CoV-2-specific TCRs that had been generated with the MIRA antigen-specificity platform. Breadth was defined as the fraction of unique TCRs that were SARS-CoV-2-associated. Depth was defined as the fraction of total T cells that were SARS-CoV-2-associated. Using the MIRA data, each spike-specific TCR was assigned both to the spike region to which the TCR was reactive and to a CD4 or CD8 class. Log10-transformed breadth and depth values were compared by one-way ANOVA with Sidak's multiple comparisons tests. TCRdb obtained this table from immuneACCESS and retained in-frame rearrangements with V and J assigned. These tables miss some clones; where compared with another copy, unresolved V genes account for less than half of the shortfall, and the remainder is unexplained. Clone size and the V and J calls come from that table; the DNA yielded D and trimming. This sample gives some 140,000 clones in total; more than 85% of them show up just once. Of the sample, 2.5% to 3% is held by the ten largest clones.

CDR1 and CDR2 are drawn from the germline V gene: SGHTA, FQGNSA. The CDR3 goes from the cysteine to the phenylalanine over 15 residues. The sequence is cut down to CDR3 DNA, 45 bases in frame from base 1. At the junction V is shortened by 4 bases and J by 0 bases; bases outside the gene matches: 6. This specimen belongs to a study of T cell responses to AZD1222 COVID-19 vaccine (dated by TCRdb to the early 2020s). Broadly, across the study: AZD1222 recipients with second doses at about 4 weeks or about 12 weeks were pooled, because spike-specific TCR depth and breadth did not differ between schedules. A total of about 230 trial participants underwent TCR sequencing, of whom 200 to 220 received two doses of AZD1222 and some 25 received two doses of the MenACWY control vaccine. Enrollment into the trials was organized by age into subgroups of 18-55, 56-69 and 70-plus years, and those subgroups contained approximately 160, 26 and 62 TCR-sequenced participants, respectively. Study-wide findings and limitations: Nearly half of unique spike-specific TCRs reportedly recognized epitopes outside regions mutated in the B.1.351 and B.1.1.7 variants. After two AZD1222 doses, spike-specific TCR breadth and depth were significantly higher than at day 0 and than in MenACWY recipients. Vaccine-associated CD4 TCRs spanned the whole spike protein, with dominant responses in regions 160-218 and 743-854. In the small 56-69-year group, the increase in depth fell short of significance, most likely because of low power. Participants were mostly white British and included more females than males, and it was suggested by the authors that clonal diversity may have been underestimated. Conclusions about previously exposed vaccinees are limited because only a handful of AZD1222 recipients were SARS-CoV-2 seropositive at baseline. Because no samples from the day 14 peak response were available, repertoires could be characterized only after the peak T cell response.

The time point label of this sample denotes: baseline before first vaccination. Vaccinee samples were obtained from the UK trials COV001 and COV002, which included a single-blind randomized controlled phase 2/3 trial of AZD1222 (ChAdOx1 nCoV-19) in healthy adults. For TCRbeta chain sequencing, PBMC samples from trial participants were taken at day 0 and at day 28 after the second dose. This specimen was peripheral blood, taken on day 0 of AZD1222 vaccination. This sequence was found in an adult in good health. The sequence is built from TRBV7-2 and TRBJ2-7; 7 bases in the middle match TRBD1. This receptor has the CDR3 CASSSFGTASYEQYF. The base sequence is TGTGCCAGCAGCTCGTTTGGGACAGCCTCCTACGAGCAGTACTTC.